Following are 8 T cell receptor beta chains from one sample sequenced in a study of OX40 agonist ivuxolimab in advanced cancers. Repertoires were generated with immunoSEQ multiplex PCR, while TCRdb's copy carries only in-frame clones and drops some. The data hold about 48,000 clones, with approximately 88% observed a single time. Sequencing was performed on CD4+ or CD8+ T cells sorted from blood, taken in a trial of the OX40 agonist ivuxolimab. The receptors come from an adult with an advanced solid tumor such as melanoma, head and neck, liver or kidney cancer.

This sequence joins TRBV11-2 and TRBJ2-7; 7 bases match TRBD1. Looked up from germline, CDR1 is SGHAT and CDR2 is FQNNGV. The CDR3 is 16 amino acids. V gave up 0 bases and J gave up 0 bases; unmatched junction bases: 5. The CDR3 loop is CASSLDPRTGSYEQYF. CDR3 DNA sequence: TGTGCCAGCAGCTTAGACCCCCGGACAGGCTCCTACGAGCAGTACTTC.

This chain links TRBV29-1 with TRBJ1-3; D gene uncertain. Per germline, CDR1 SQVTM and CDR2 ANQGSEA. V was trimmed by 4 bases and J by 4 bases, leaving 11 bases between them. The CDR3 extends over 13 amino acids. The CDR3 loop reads CSVASPQGNTIYF. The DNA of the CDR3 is TGCAGCGTTGCTTCGCCGCAGGGAAACACCATATATTTT.

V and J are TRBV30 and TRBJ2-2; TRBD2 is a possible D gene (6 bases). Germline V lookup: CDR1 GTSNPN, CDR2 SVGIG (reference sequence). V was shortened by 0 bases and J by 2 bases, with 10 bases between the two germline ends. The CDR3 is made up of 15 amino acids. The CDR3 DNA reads TGTGCCTGGAGTGTATCGGCGGGAAACACCGGGGAGCTGTTTTTT. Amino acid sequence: CAWSVSAGNTGELFF. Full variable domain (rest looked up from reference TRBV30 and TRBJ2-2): SQTIHQWPATLVQPVGSPLSLECTVEGTSNPNLYWYRQAAGRGLQLLFYSVGIGQISSEVPQNLSASRPQDRQFILSSKKLLLSDSGFYLCAWSVSAGNTGELFFGEGSRLTVL.

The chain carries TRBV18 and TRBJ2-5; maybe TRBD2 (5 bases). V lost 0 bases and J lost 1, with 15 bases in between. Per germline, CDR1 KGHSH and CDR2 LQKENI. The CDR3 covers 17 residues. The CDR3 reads CASSPPPGIGLQETQYF. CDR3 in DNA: TGTGCCAGCTCACCACCCCCGGGGATAGGTCTCCAAGAGACCCAGTACTTC.

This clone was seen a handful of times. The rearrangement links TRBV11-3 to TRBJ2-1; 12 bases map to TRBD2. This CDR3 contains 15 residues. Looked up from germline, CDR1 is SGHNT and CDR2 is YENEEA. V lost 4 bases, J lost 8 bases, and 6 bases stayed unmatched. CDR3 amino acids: CASSSGLAGMDEQFF. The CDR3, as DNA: TGTGCCAGCAGCTCAGGACTAGCGGGGATGGATGAGCAGTTCTTC.

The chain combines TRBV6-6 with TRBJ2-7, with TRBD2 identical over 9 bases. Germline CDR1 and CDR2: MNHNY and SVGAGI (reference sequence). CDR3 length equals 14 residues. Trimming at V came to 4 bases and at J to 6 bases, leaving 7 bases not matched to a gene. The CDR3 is CASSSIGLASEQYF. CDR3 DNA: TGTGCCAGCAGTTCAATCGGACTAGCGAGCGAGCAGTACTTC.

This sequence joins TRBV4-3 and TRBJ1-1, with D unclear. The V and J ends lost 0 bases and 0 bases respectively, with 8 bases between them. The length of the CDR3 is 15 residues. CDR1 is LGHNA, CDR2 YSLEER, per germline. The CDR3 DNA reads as TGCGCCAGCAGCCAAGATGGCGCCATGAACACTGAAGCTTTCTTT. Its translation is CASSQDGAMNTEAFF.

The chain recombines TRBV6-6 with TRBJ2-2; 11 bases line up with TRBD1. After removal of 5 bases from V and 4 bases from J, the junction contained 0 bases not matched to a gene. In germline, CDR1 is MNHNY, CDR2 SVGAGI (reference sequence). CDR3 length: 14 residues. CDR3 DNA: TGTGCCAGCAGTGGGACAGGGGGCACCGGGGAGCTGTTTTTT. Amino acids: CASSGTGGTGELFF.